Following are 16 T cell receptor beta chains from one sample sequenced in a study of blood T cells in healthy people across ages (dated by TCRdb to the mid-2010s). Preparation of the library involved 5' RACE. The reads were generated on an Illumina HiSeq 2500. A second PCR of roughly 6 to 12 cycles was run with a J-beta primer mix and a sample-barcoded 5' primer. TCRdb trimmed the raw reads at Q25, called clones with MiXCR and kept productive beta chains. One record per CDR3 amino acid sequence lists the most common genes and DNA. This sample holds hundreds of thousands of distinct CDR3 sequences; around 45% were observed only once. Of the sample, around a third falls within the top ten clones. The sample was blood. These receptors originate from a woman aged 60-75 years in good health.

This clonotype was observed a handful of times. The chain combines TRBV7-2 with TRBJ1-1; 7 bases are shared with TRBD1. The CDR3 is made up of 18 amino acids. Looked up from germline, CDR1 is SGHTA and CDR2 is FQGNSA. Losses at the gene ends were 4 bases for V and 0 bases for J; bases not matched to a gene: 14. CDR3 nucleotides: TGTGCCAGCAGCTCCTGGACAGGTGGGAGGGTGATGAACACTGAAGCTTTCTTT. Translating gives CASSSWTGGRVMNTEAFF. Looking up the rest from reference TRBV7-2 and TRBJ1-1 gives the full variable domain: GAGVSQSPSNKVTEKGKDVELRCDPISGHTALYWYRQSLGQGLEFLIYFQGNSAPDKSGLPSDRFSAERTGGSVSTLTIQRTQQEDSAVYLCASSSWTGGRVMNTEAFFGQGTRLTVV.

The CDR3 region is CARGQGRLTEAFF. The CDR3 coding sequence is TGTGCCAGAGGACAGGGGCGGCTCACTGAAGCTTTCTTT. This chain joins TRBV2 and TRBJ1-1, with 9 bases matching TRBD1. The CDR3 covers 13 residues. Germline V lookup: CDR1 SNHLY, CDR2 FYNNEI. V shed 9 bases and J 4 bases; nucleotides not matched to a gene: 6.

Details on this clonotype: At one end, the junction sequence differs from germline, possibly due to a read error. The chain carries TRBV27 and TRBJ2-1; D possibly corresponds to TRBD2 (5 bases). CDR3 length: 15 amino acids. Germline V gives CDR1 MNHEY, CDR2 SMNVEV (reference sequence). CDR3 sequence (DNA): TGTGGCAGCAGCCTGGGGAGAGGCTTCTACAGTGAGCAGTTCTTC. Its protein product is CGSSLGRGFYSEQFF.

The gene calls are TRBV7-9 and TRBJ2-6, with 8 positions matching TRBD1. In germline, CDR1 is SEHNR, CDR2 FQNEAQ (reference sequence). The length of the CDR3 is 16 residues. V gave up 5 bases and J gave up 1 base; unmatched junction bases: 4. Written as DNA, the CDR3 is TGTGCCAGCAGCACGCGGACAGGGTCTGGGGCCAACGTCCTGACTTTC. Protein product: CASSTRTGSGANVLTF. Filled out from reference TRBV7-9 and TRBJ2-6, the complete variable domain reads DTGVSQNPRHKITKRGQNVTFRCDPISEHNRLYWYRQTLGQGPEFLTYFQNEAQLEKSRLLSDRFSAERPKGSFSTLEIQRTEQGDSAMYLCASSTRTGSGANVLTFGAGSRLTVL.

The chain has TRBV6-5 and TRBJ2-3; no definite D call. This CDR3 comprises 15 residues. Trimming removed 0 bases at V and 4 bases at J, with 11 bases between. From germline, CDR1 is MNHEY and CDR2 SVGAGI. DNA of the CDR3: TGTGCCAGCAGTTACTCGTCAGGTTTCCCAGATACGCAGTATTTT. Translation: CASSYSSGFPDTQYF.

The chain combines TRBV2 with TRBJ2-3, with TRBD2 matching 8 bases. The CDR3 has 14 residues. After removal of 7 bases from V and 1 base from J, the junction contained 4 bases not matched to a gene. The germline V gene has CDR1 SNHLY and CDR2 FYNNEI. The CDR3 nucleotides are TGTGCCAGCACCTATAGCGGGGGCACAGATACGCAGTATTTT. It translates to CASTYSGGTDTQYF.

This sequence joins TRBV19 and TRBJ2-1; TRBD1 aligns across 7 bases. The CDR3 covers 13 residues. Per the germline V gene, CDR1 is LNHDA and CDR2 is SQIVND (reference sequence). The ends lost 7 bases at V and 5 bases at J; junction bases unmatched: 5. CDR3 nucleotide sequence: TGTGCCAGTACAGGGACAGTCAACAATGAGCAGTTCTTC. Its translation is CASTGTVNNEQFF.

The chain uses TRBV12-3 or TRBV12-4 and TRBJ2-7, with D perhaps given as TRBD1 or TRBD2 (5 bases each). V lost 7 bases and J lost 4, with 20 bases in between. The CDR3 consists of 15 residues. CDR3 region: CASMRGTGWAYEQYF. The CDR3 DNA is TGTGCCAGCATGAGGGGAACGGGATGGGCATACGAGCAGTACTTC.

The V call is TRBV4-2, the J call TRBJ2-5; D uncertain. Trimming cost V 0 bases and J 11 bases, with 25 bases left between them. Germline CDR1 and CDR2: LGHNA and YNFKEQ. The CDR3 has 17 residues. CDR3 amino acids: CASSQDNGSPSYNEQYF. In DNA, the CDR3 is TGTGCCAGCAGCCAAGATAACGGCAGCCCCTCCTACAATGAGCAGTACTTC.

The chain couples TRBV12-3 or TRBV12-4 to TRBJ2-6, with D possibly TRBD2 on 6 matching bases. V was pared by 4 bases and J by 3 bases, with 13 bases between. CDR3 size: 16 residues. The CDR3 here is CASSYAGTGGANVLTF. For the CDR3, the DNA is TGTGCCAGCAGTTACGCCGGGACTGGTGGGGCCAACGTCCTGACTTTC.

This clonotype was recorded a few times. V is TRBV2 and J is TRBJ2-1; the D is unclear. The CDR3 consists of 15 residues. V was shortened by 3 bases and J by 2 bases, with 11 bases between the two germline ends. Germline V gives CDR1 SNHLY, CDR2 FYNNEI. The CDR3 DNA reads as TGTGCCAGCAGTGACCGGGTCCCAACCTACAATGAGCAGTTCTTC. Encoded protein: CASSDRVPTYNEQFF.

About this clonotype itself: A read error may explain this, as a much larger clone is one base away. This rearrangement joins TRBV7-2 to TRBJ2-1; weak D call: TRBD2 (5 bases). This CDR3 has 15 residues. The V end was cut by 5 bases, the J end by 9 bases, with 20 bases between. Germline V gene data show CDR1 as SGHTA and CDR2 as FQGNSA. In DNA form, the CDR3 reads TGTGCCAGCAGCAGAGAAACGGGAATACTGGTTGAGCAGTTCTTC. Its protein is CASSRETGILVEQFF.

This clonotype was observed a few times. The rearrangement links TRBV5-6 to TRBJ2-5; the D gene is possibly TRBD1 (6 bases). The closer fit of TRBJ2-7 to the DNA end suggests the J call may be wrong. The CDR3 has 16 residues. Germline CDR1 and CDR2: SGHDT and YYEEEE. CDR3 DNA: TGTGCCAGCAGCTTGGGGTTCGGACAGAGGATTTACGAGCAGTACTTC. Protein product: CASSLGFGQRIYEQYF.

V is TRBV15 and J is TRBJ2-7; a weak D match, TRBD1 (6 bases). The germline CDR1 and CDR2 sequences are LNHNV and YYDKDF (reference sequence). The CDR3 spans 15 residues. The V end lost 5 bases, the J end lost 3 bases, and 17 bases lay between the germline ends. The CDR3 DNA follows: TGTGCCACCAGCGACGAAGGACAGACCCTCTACGAGCAGTACTTC. Its protein is CATSDEGQTLYEQYF.

The CDR3 loop is CASSSGTEGGETQYF. CDR3 coding DNA: TGTGCCAGCAGCTCAGGGACAGAGGGAGGGGAGACCCAGTACTTC. This chain connects TRBV7-9 to TRBJ2-5; either TRBD1 or TRBD2 may supply D (7 bases each). The V end lost 4 bases, the J end lost 5 bases, and 17 bases lay between the germline ends. There are 15 residues in the CDR3. Germline CDR1 is SEHNR and CDR2 is FQNEAQ (reference sequence).

The J gene is TRBJ1-2, the V gene TRBV20-1, with TRBD1 matching over 9 bases. Unmatched junction bases numbered 15, after V lost 4 bases and J lost 3 bases. CDR3 length: 17 amino acids. Germline lookup yields CDR1 DFQATT and CDR2 SNEGSKA (reference sequence). CDR3 residues: CSATTEDRGRGYYGYTF. Written as DNA, the CDR3 is TGCAGTGCTACGACCGAGGACAGGGGAAGGGGGTACTATGGCTACACCTTC.